This TCR beta chain was retrieved from a study of cytomegalovirus exposure and HLA in healthy donors. Primers for the PCR totalled 60 Vbeta and 13 Jbeta. Sequencing used immunoSEQ multiplex PCR; TCRdb keeps in-frame clones, though not all of them. The sample holds around 70,000 clones, approximately 75% seen once. Study observations and caveats: By HLA locus, TCR association rates varied in a later analysis, with DRB1 showing the most and HLA-C the fewest.

Turning to this clone: Its antigen is still unknown.

Trimming at V came to 5 bases and at J to 3 bases, leaving 7 bases not matched to a gene. This CDR3 region has 16 residues. Per germline, CDR1 SGHTA and CDR2 FQGTGA. This rearrangement joins TRBV7-3 to TRBJ2-3; 11 bases agree with TRBD1. The receptor's source is a human donor in good health. Sequencing was carried out using PBMCs. The CDR3 region has the DNA TGTGCCAGCAGCCTACCGGGACAGGGGGGAACAGATACGCAGTATTTT. Its protein is CASSLPGQGGTDTQYF.